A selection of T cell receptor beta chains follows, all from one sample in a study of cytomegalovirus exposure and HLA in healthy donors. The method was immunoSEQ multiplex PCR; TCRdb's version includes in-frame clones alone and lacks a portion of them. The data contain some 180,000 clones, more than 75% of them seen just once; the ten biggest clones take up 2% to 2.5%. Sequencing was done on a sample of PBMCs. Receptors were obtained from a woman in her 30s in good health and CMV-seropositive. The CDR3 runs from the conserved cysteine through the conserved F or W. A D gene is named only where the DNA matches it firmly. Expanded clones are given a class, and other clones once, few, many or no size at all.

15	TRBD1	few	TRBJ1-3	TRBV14	TGTGCCAGCAGCCAGGACAGGAGCTCTGGAAACACCATATATTTT	CASSQDRSSGNTIYF
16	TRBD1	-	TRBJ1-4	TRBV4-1	TGCGCCAGCAGCCAAGGGCACAGGGGGGCTAATGAAAAACTGTTTTTT	CASSQGHRGANEKLFF
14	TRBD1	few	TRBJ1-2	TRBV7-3	TGTGCCAGCAGCACTCCCGGGACAGACCATGGCTACACCTTC	CASSTPGTDHGYTF
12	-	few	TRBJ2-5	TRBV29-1	TGCAGCGTAGCTCAGGGTAAAGAGACCCAGTACTTC	CSVAQGKETQYF
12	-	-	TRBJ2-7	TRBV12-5	TGTGCTAGTGGTTTTTTCGTCTACGAGCAGTACTTC	CASGFFVYEQYF
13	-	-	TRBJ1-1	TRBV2	TGTGCCAGCACCACAGGGTCGGGAACTGAAGCTTTCTTT	CASTTGSGTEAFF
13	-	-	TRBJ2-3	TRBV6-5	TGTGCCAGCAGTTACGTCCCGAGCAATGCGCAGTATTTT	CASSYVPSNAQYF
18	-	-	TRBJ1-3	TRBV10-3	TGTGCCATCATCCTTTCGGAGGACAGTCTACTCTCTGGAAACACCATATATTTT	CAIILSEDSLLSGNTIYF
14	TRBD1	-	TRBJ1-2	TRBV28	TGTGCCAGCAGTTCGGGACAGGGTAACTATGGCTACACCTTC	CASSSGQGNYGYTF
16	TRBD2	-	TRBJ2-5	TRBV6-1	TGTGCCAGCAGTGAACCGGCCAGGCGGGGCGCGCGGGAGCAGTACTTC	CASSEPARRGAREQYF
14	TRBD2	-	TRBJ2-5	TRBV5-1	TGCGCCAGCCGTCAGGGACTAGCGGGAGAGACCCAGTACTTC	CASRQGLAGETQYF
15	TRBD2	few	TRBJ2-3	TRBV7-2	TGTGCCAGCAGCCCCCCAGCGGGGGGGCCAGATACGCAGTATTTT	CASSPPAGGPDTQYF
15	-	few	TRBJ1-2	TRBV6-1	TGTGCCAGCAGTGTTGAGAAAATCGCTAACTATGGCTACACCTTC	CASSVEKIANYGYTF
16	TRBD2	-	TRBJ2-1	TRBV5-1	TGCGCCAGCAGCTTGGGTCTAGCGGGGGCCATCCATGAGCAGTTCTTC	CASSLGLAGAIHEQFF
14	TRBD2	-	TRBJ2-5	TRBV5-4	TGTGCCAGCAGCTTGGCCTCGGGGGGGGAGACCCAGTACTTC	CASSLASGGETQYF
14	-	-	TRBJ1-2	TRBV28	TGTGCCAGCAGTTTGTGGGGCGTCGTTTTTGGCTACACCTTC	CASSLWGVVFGYTF
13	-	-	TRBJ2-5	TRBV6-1	TGTGCCAGCAGCCGCCGGGGTCAGGAGACCCAGTACTTC	CASSRRGQETQYF
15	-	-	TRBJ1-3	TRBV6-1	TGTGCCAGCAGTGAAGTTCGGGGGGAAGGAAACACCATATATTTT	CASSEVRGEGNTIYF
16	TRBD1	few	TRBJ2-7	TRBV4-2	TGTGCCAGCAGCCAAGGACCCAGGGGGACCTCCTACGAGCAGTACTTC	CASSQGPRGTSYEQYF
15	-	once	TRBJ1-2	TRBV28	TGTGCCAGCAGTTTATCGGCGGGGTTAAACTATGGCTACACCTTC	CASSLSAGLNYGYTF
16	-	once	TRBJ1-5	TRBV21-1	TGTGCCAGCAGCAACAACAGGGGGCTAAGCAATCAGCCCCAGCATTTT	CASSNNRGLSNQPQHF
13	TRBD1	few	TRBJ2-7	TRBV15	TGTGCCACCAGCGAGACAGGGCTGTACGAGCAGTACTTC	CATSETGLYEQYF
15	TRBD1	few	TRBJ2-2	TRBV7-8	TGTGCCAGCAGCCCGGGACAGGGGGACACCGGGGAGCTGTTTTTT	CASSPGQGDTGELFF
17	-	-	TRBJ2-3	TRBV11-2	TGTGCCAGCAGCTTAGAATCCCCGTCCCTTAGCACAGATACGCAGTATTTT	CASSLESPSLSTDTQYF
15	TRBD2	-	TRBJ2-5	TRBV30	TGTGCCTGGAGCACTAGCGGGGGTTTCATCGAGACCCAGTACTTC	CAWSTSGGFIETQYF